This is a list of T cell receptor beta chains from one sample in a study of shared clonotypes between healthy human individuals. Data came from immunoSEQ multiplex PCR; TCRdb stores just in-frame clones and leaves some out. This table holds approximately 2.5 million clones, approximately 92% found once. The sample comprised naive CD4+ T cells sorted from blood. These receptor sequences come from a man aged 18 to 30 in good health. Each CDR3 is given without its conserved first and last residue. The D gene is left open where the match is weak.

D gene: -
J gene: TRBJ2-7
V gene: TRBV4-1
CDR3 protein: ASSQLAFSSYEQY

D gene: -
J gene: TRBJ2-3
V gene: TRBV29-1
CDR3 protein: SVEEEGRITDTQY

D gene: -
J gene: TRBJ2-4
V gene: TRBV6-1
CDR3 protein: ASRLTTIQY

D gene: -
J gene: TRBJ2-5
V gene: TRBV7-2
CDR3 protein: ASSLRIAKETQY

D gene: TRBD1
J gene: TRBJ1-5
V gene: TRBV18
CDR3 protein: ASSPPGQGGNQPQH

D gene: -
J gene: TRBJ2-3
V gene: TRBV2
CDR3 protein: ASSERGFGRGNTDTQY

D gene: -
J gene: TRBJ2-3
V gene: TRBV2
CDR3 protein: ASSEGGADTQY

D gene: TRBD2
J gene: TRBJ2-1
V gene: TRBV2
CDR3 protein: ASSEGVLSGNEQF

D gene: -
J gene: TRBJ2-1
V gene: TRBV5-1
CDR3 protein: ASSRAYRNNEQF

D gene: TRBD1
J gene: TRBJ1-6
V gene: TRBV19
CDR3 protein: ASSPRTGPNSPLH

D gene: -
J gene: TRBJ2-5
V gene: TRBV6-1
CDR3 protein: ASRRTETQY

D gene: -
J gene: TRBJ1-4
V gene: TRBV4-1
CDR3 protein: ASSRRGALTGAANEKLF